The 4 T cell receptor beta chains given below trace back to one sample, sequenced in a study of human versus mouse CDR3 diversity and MHC coevolution. Sequencing was performed with immunoSEQ multiplex PCR; in TCRdb, only in-frame clones are kept and a portion is missing. Seen here are about 77,000 clones, 85% to 95% observed once, and the top ten hold 0.15%. Sequencing was performed on naive CD4+ T cells from blood. Subset reported: CD45RO-negative CD62L-positive naive CD4 T cells. The source of these receptors is a person aged 30 to 69 in good health.

The chain employs TRBV19 and TRBJ2-2; TRBD1 is a possible D gene (5 bases). CDR3 length equals 15 residues. From germline, CDR1 is LNHDA and CDR2 SQIVND (reference sequence). Trimming cost V 1 base and J 5 bases, with 11 bases left between them. CDR3 sequence (DNA): TGTGCCAGTAGTATAGGCAGGGTCTCAACCGGGGAGCTGTTTTTT. It yields the protein CASSIGRVSTGELFF.

This clone occurred once. The chain combines TRBV7-9 with TRBJ2-3, with D maybe TRBD1 (6 bases). Between the trimmed V and J ends, which lost 5 bases and 4 bases, there was a span of 13 bases. The CDR3 contains 14 residues. Germline-derived CDR1 and CDR2 are SEHNR and FQNEAQ (reference sequence). The CDR3 sequence: CASSPRGNADTQYF. In DNA, the CDR3 is TGTGCCAGCAGCCCCAGGGGAAACGCAGATACGCAGTATTTT.

This chain uses TRBV5-1 with TRBJ1-1, with D possibly matching TRBD1 (6 bases). V lost 4 bases, J lost 3 bases, and 19 bases lay in between. Per germline, CDR1 SGHRS and CDR2 YFSETQ. The CDR3 is 16 residues long. Here the CDR3 DNA reads TGCGCCAGCAGCAAGAGGGGGGGTCCAATGGACACTGAAGCTTTCTTT. Its protein is CASSKRGGPMDTEAFF.

The rearrangement uses TRBV28 and TRBJ1-5; D not resolved. Germline-derived CDR1 and CDR2 are MDHEN and SYDVKM. Deletions cut 5 bases from V and 4 bases from J, with 12 bases between. The CDR3 sequence is 14 residues long. CDR3 region: CASSPVRGNQPQHF. The CDR3 nucleotides are TGTGCCAGCAGTCCCGTTCGCGGGAATCAGCCCCAGCATTTT.